A selection of T cell receptor beta chains follows, all from one sample in a study of blood T cell repertoires in COVID-19. TCRdb's table, derived via immunoSEQ multiplex PCR, lists solely in-frame clones and lacks some. Here the sample spans about 320,000 clones, roughly 86% being singletons. Sequencing was done on a sample of peripheral blood. The source of these receptors is a woman in her 50s with acute or convalescent COVID-19. Each CDR3 is given with its conserved first and last residue. A D gene is named only where the DNA matches it firmly. Part of the rows lack a size; the others show once, few, many or a class for expanded clones.

abundance	d_gene	j_gene	v_gene	CDR3nt	CDR3aa
NA	TRBD1	TRBJ1-5	TRBV28	TGTGCCAGCAGCCAACAATTGGGACAGGGGTTGCCCCAGCATTTT	CASSQQLGQGLPQHF
NA	TRBD1	TRBJ1-3	TRBV18	TGTGCCAGCTCACCTGGGACAGGGGCAGGAAACACCATATATTTT	CASSPGTGAGNTIYF
NA	TRBD1	TRBJ2-1	TRBV6-2/TRBV6-3	TGTGCCAGCAGTCAAGCCGGGACAGGGTCAATAGGTAATGAGCAGTTCTTC	CASSQAGTGSIGNEQFF
few	NA	TRBJ1-4	TRBV30	TGTGCCTGGAGCCGCCCGGGACTGCGGGAAAAACTGTTTTTT	CAWSRPGLREKLFF
once	TRBD2	TRBJ2-1	TRBV3-1/TRBV3-2	TGTGCCAGCACTTCTTCCCGGGGGGATGAGCAGTTCTTC	CASTSSRGDEQFF
once	TRBD1	TRBJ1-2	TRBV30	TGTGCCTGGAACACCGGGACAGGGAGTGGCTACACCTTC	CAWNTGTGSGYTF
NA	NA	TRBJ1-2	TRBV27	TGTGCCAGCAGCCAGGGGAGAGGGAAAGGTGGCTACACCTTC	CASSQGRGKGGYTF
NA	TRBD1	TRBJ1-1	TRBV23-1	TGCGCCAGCAGTCTAGGGGGCGCGGACACTGAAGCTTTCTTT	CASSLGGADTEAFF
NA	TRBD1	TRBJ1-1	TRBV15	TGTGCCACCAGCCGCCCTTGGACAGGTGAAGCTTTCTTT	CATSRPWTGEAFF
NA	NA	TRBJ1-2	TRBV5-4	TGTGCCAGCAGTCAACGGGGGATAGGGCCTAACTATGGCTACACCTTC	CASSQRGIGPNYGYTF
NA	NA	TRBJ1-5	TRBV27	TGTGCCAGCATTCTGGTCGGGAGCAATCAGCCCCAGCATTTT	CASILVGSNQPQHF
NA	NA	TRBJ2-3	TRBV19	TGTGCCAGTAGTATCGTAGGGGCAGATACGCAGTATTTT	CASSIVGADTQYF
once	TRBD1	TRBJ1-4	TRBV7-9	TGTGCCAGCAGCTTAGCGCGGTGGGACAGAAATACTAATGAAAAACTGTTTTTT	CASSLARWDRNTNEKLFF